This T cell receptor (beta chain) was identified during a study of monozygotic twins with inflammatory bowel disease. CDR1 SGDLS and CDR2 YYNGEE come from the germline V gene. The CDR3 totals 17 residues. TCRdb reprocessed the 5' RACE reads, with one entry per CDR3 protein and no DNA. The sample table includes approximately 380,000 distinct CDR3 sequences. This sequence was found in a human donor with ulcerative colitis or Crohn's disease, or a healthy co-twin of an affected twin (not recorded which). The V call is TRBV9, the J call TRBJ2-7; no DNA is available, so the TRBD2 call from TCRdb remains unchecked. Material for sequencing was blood. CDR3 residues: CASSPTPGTSEAYEQYF.